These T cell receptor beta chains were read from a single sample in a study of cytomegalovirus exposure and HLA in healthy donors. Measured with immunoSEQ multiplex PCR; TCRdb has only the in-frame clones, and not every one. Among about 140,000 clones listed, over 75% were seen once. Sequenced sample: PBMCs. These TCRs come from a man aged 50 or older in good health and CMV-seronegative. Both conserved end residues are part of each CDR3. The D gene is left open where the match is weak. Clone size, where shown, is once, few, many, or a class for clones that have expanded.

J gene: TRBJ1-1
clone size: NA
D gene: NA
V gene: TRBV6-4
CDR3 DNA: TGTGCCAGCAGTGACTCGTATGGGCAAGGCGGGGGAAAAGCTTTCTTT
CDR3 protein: CASSDSYGQGGGKAFF

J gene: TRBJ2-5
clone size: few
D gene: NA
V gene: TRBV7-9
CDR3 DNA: TGTGCCAGCAGCCTAGAGGGGGTCCAGTACTTC
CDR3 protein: CASSLEGVQYF

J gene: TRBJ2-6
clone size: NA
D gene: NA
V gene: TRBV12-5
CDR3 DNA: TGTGCTAGTGGAGACAGTGGGGCCAACGTCCTGACTTTC
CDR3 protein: CASGDSGANVLTF

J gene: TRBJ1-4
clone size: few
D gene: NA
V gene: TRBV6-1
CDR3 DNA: TGTGCCAGCAGGGAGTTCGAAAAACTGTTTTTT
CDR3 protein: CASREFEKLFF

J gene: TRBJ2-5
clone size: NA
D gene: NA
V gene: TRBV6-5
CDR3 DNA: TGTGCCAGCAGTTACCTCCGGACAGTGTACCAAGAGACCCAGTACTTC
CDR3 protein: CASSYLRTVYQETQYF

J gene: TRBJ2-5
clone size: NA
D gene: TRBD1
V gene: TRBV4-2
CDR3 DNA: TGTGCCAGCGGAAAGCTAGGACAGGCGCAAGAGACCCAGTACTTC
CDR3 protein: CASGKLGQAQETQYF

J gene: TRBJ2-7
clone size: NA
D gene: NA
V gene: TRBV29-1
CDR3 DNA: TGCAGCGTTGCCCCAACCCGGGACTCCTACGAGCAGTACTTC
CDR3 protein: CSVAPTRDSYEQYF

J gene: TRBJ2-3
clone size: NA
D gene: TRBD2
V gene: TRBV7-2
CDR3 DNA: TGTGCCAGCAGCCGTAGGACTAGCGGCACAGATACGCAGTATTTT
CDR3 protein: CASSRRTSGTDTQYF

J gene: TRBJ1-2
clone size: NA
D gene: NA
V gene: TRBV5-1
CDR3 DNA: TGCGCCAGCAGCGTTGGACAGTTCTATGGCTACACCTTC
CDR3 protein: CASSVGQFYGYTF

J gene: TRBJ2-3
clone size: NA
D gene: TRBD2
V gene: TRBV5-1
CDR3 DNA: TGCGCCAGCAGCTTGCGATTCGGCGGGGGGACCACAGATACGCAGTATTTT
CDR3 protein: CASSLRFGGGTTDTQYF

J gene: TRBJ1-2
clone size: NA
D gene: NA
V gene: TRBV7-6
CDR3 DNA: TGTGCCAGCAGCTTAGCGCCCGGACAGTCCTATGGCTACACCTTC
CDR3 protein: CASSLAPGQSYGYTF

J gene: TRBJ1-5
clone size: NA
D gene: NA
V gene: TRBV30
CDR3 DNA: TGTGCCTGGAGTGGAGGATGGGATCAGCCCCAGCATTTT
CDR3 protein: CAWSGGWDQPQHF

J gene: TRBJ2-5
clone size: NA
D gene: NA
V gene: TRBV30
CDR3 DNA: TGTGCCTGGCGGGCTAGCGTGCGGGAGACCCAGTACTTC
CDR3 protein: CAWRASVRETQYF

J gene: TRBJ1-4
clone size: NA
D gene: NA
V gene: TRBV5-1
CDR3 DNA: TGCGCCAGCAGCGCGGCAGTTCGGAATCGGCATTATGAAAAACTGTTTTTT
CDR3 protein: CASSAAVRNRHYEKLFF

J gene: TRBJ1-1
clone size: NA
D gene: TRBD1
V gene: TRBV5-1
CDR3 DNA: TGCGCCAGCAGCTTGGAGGGGTCGGGACAGAATAGAGCTGAAGCTTTCTTT
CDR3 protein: CASSLEGSGQNRAEAFF

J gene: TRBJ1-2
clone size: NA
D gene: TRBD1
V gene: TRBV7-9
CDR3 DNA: TGTGCCAGCAGCTTACTACAGGGGGCGAGTGGCTACACCTTC
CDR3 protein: CASSLLQGASGYTF

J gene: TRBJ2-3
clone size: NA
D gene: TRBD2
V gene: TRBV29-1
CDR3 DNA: TGCAGCGTTTTACTAGCGGGCACCCTCCGAAAGACAGATACGCAGTATTTT
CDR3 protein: CSVLLAGTLRKTDTQYF

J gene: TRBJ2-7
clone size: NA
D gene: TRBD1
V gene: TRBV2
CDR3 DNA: TGTGCCAGCCGAGGACAGGGTTCCTACGAGCAGTACTTC
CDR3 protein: CASRGQGSYEQYF

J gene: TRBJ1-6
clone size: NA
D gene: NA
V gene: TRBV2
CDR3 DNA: TGTGCCAGCAGTCCTCTTCGGCAGGGATCACCCCTCCACTTT
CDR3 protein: CASSPLRQGSPLHF

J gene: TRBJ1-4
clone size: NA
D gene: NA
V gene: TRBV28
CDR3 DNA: TGTGCCAGCATCCGGGGGGGGAAACTGTTTTTT
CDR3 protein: CASIRGGKLFF

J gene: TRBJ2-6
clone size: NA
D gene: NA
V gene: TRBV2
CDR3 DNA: TGTGCCAGCAGTCTTGATACAAGCTCTGGGGCCAACGTCCTGACTTTC
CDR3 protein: CASSLDTSSGANVLTF

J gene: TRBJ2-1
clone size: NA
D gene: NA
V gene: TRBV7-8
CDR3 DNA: TGTGCCAGCAGCTTAGGCTACGGTGGGAGGAGCGATGAGCAGTTCTTC
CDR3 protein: CASSLGYGGRSDEQFF

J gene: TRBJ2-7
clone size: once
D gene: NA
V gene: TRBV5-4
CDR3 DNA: TGTGCCAGCAGCTTGGGAGTGTACGAGCAGTACTTC
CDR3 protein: CASSLGVYEQYF

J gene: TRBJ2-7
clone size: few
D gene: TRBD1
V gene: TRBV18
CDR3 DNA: TGTGCCAGCTCATCCGGACAGGGATCGGGGCAATGGTACTTC
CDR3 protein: CASSSGQGSGQWYF

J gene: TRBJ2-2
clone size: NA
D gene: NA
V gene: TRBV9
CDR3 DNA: TGTGCCAGCAGCGTAGCCCCAACCGGGGAGCTGTTTTTT
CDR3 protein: CASSVAPTGELFF

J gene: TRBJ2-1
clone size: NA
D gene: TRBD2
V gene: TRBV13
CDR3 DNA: TGTGCCAGCAGCCGACTAGCGAAATCCTACAATGAGCAGTTCTTC
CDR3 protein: CASSRLAKSYNEQFF

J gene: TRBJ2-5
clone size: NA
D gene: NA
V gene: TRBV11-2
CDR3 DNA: TGTGCCAGCAGCCCAGGGGCGGTAGTGGAGACCCAGTACTTC
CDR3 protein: CASSPGAVVETQYF

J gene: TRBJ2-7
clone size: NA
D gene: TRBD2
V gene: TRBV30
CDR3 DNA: TGTGCCTGGAACACCCCCGGGACTAGCGGGGCCCTTGGGTACGAGCAGTACTTC
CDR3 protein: CAWNTPGTSGALGYEQYF

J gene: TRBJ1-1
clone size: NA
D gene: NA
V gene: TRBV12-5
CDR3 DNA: TGTGCTAGTGGTTCGGACTTACTGAACACTGAAGCTTTCTTT
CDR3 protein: CASGSDLLNTEAFF

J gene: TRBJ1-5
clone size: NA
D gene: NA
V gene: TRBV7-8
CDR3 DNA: TGTGCCAGCAGCCCGAGCCTGCCCCATAGCAATCAGCCCCAGCATTTT
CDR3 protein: CASSPSLPHSNQPQHF

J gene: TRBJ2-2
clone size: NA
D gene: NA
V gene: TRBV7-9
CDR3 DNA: TGTGCCAGCAGCATCGTGAGGACCGGGGAGCTGTTTTTT
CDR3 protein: CASSIVRTGELFF

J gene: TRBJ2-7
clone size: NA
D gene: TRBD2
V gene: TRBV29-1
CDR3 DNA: TGCAGCGTTGGACTAGCGGGGGTCGAGCAGTACTTC
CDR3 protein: CSVGLAGVEQYF

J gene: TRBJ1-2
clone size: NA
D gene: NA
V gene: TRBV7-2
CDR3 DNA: TGTGCCAGCAGCTTAGCGTTGGGGGGGGCTCTTGGCTACACCTTC
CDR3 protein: CASSLALGGALGYTF

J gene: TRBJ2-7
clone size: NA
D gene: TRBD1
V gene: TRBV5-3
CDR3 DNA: TGTGCCAGAAGCTCTGGACAGGCTAGCTCCTACGAGCAGTACTTC
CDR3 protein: CARSSGQASSYEQYF

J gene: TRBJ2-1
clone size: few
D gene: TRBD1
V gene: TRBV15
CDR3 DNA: TGTGCCACCAGCAGAGATCTAGACAGGGGGTATGAGCAGTTCTTC
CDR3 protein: CATSRDLDRGYEQFF

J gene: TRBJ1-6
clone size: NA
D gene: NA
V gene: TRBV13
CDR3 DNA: TGTGCCAGCAGCTTGGGGCAAACCTATAATTCACCCCTCCACTTT
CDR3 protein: CASSLGQTYNSPLHF

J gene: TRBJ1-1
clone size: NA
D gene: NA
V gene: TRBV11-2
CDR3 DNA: TGTGCCAGCAGCTTAGAGGGGGCTTTCACTGAAGCTTTCTTT
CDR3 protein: CASSLEGAFTEAFF

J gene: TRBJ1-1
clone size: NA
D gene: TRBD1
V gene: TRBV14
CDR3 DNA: TGTGCCAGCAGCTCGGCCCGGGACAGGGGCTACACTGAAGCTTTCTTT
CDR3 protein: CASSSARDRGYTEAFF

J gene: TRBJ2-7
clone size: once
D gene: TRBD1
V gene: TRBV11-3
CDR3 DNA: TGTGCCAGCAGCTTAGCCACAGGGGGCATCTACGAGCAGTACTTC
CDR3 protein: CASSLATGGIYEQYF

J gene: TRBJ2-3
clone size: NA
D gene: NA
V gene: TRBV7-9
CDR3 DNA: TGTGCCAGCAGCTTAGCGAGAGCGACCCCCACAGATACGCAGTATTTT
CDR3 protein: CASSLARATPTDTQYF

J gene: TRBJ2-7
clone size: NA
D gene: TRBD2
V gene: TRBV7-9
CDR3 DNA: TGTGCCAGCAGCTTAGCGGGACTAGATGTCTACGAGCAGTACTTC
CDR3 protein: CASSLAGLDVYEQYF

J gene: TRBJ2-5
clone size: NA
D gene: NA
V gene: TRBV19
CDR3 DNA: TGTGCCAGTAGTCCCCAGGGTCCCGAGACCCAGTACTTC
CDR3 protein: CASSPQGPETQYF